This entry lists 32 T cell receptor beta chains sequenced from one sample in a study of multiple sclerosis patients with progressive multifocal leukoencephalopathy. TCRdb's table, derived via immunoSEQ multiplex PCR, lists solely in-frame clones and lacks some. The table lists tens of thousands of clones, about 91% of them singletons. The time point was: before natalizumab initiation. Material: PBMCs. Every receptor here comes from a man under 40 with multiple sclerosis.

The chain links TRBV4-3 to TRBJ1-5; D remains ambiguous. The CDR3 has 21 residues. Germline-derived CDR1 and CDR2 are LGHNA and YSLEER. Trimming cost V 1 base and J 0 bases, with 25 bases left between them. This CDR3 is CASSQGPGNGVYSNSNQPQHF. For the CDR3, the DNA is TGCGCCAGCAGCCAAGGGCCCGGGAACGGGGTTTATAGTAATAGCAATCAGCCCCAGCATTTT.

This rearrangement joins TRBV4-1 to TRBJ1-1, with D possibly TRBD1 on 6 matching bases. This CDR3 spans 15 amino acids. V was trimmed by 3 bases and J by 2 bases, leaving 13 bases between them. Per germline, CDR1 MGHRA and CDR2 YSYEKL. The CDR3 protein is CASSQTGWGNTEAFF. The CDR3, as DNA: TGCGCCAGCAGCCAGACAGGTTGGGGCAACACTGAAGCTTTCTTT.

The J gene is TRBJ2-3, the V gene TRBV5-6, with D perhaps being TRBD1 or TRBD2 (5 bases each). Trimming stripped 4 bases from V and 3 bases from J, with 12 bases between. The germline CDR1 and CDR2 sequences are SGHDT and YYEEEE. This CDR3 spans 14 amino acids. The CDR3: CASSGTWGTDTQYF. The CDR3 DNA follows: TGTGCCAGCAGCGGAACCTGGGGGACAGATACGCAGTATTTT. The complete variable domain, with remaining parts taken from reference TRBV5-6 and TRBJ2-3, reads DAGVTQSPTHLIKTRGQQVTLRCSPKSGHDTVSWYQQALGQGPQFIFQYYEEEERQRGNFPDRFSGHQFPNYSSELNVNALLLGDSALYLCASSGTWGTDTQYFGPGTRLTVL.

This rearrangement joins TRBV2 to TRBJ1-6; 7 bases map to TRBD1. V lost 6 bases and J lost 9; bases outside the gene matches: 11. Germline V gene sequence: CDR1 SNHLY, CDR2 FYNNEI. This CDR3 comprises 15 residues. The CDR3 DNA sequence: TGTGCCAGCAGCGACGCCCGGGACAGCGTTTCACCCCTCCACTTT. Its protein is CASSDARDSVSPLHF.

V usage is TRBV19 and J usage is TRBJ2-1, with 9 bases that match TRBD2. With V trimmed by 5 bases and J by 2 bases, 7 bases remained unmatched. Germline V gene sequence: CDR1 LNHDA, CDR2 SQIVND (reference sequence). The CDR3 runs to 16 residues. The CDR3 coding sequence is TGTGCCAGTAGTCCCCGGACTAGCGTGACCTACAATGAGCAGTTCTTC. The encoded protein is CASSPRTSVTYNEQFF.

This clone was detected only a few times. The chain employs TRBV27 and TRBJ2-3, with 7 nucleotides matching TRBD2. V was pared by 1 base and J by 0 bases, with 7 bases of the junction left unmatched. This CDR3 has 17 residues. Germline lookup yields CDR1 MNHEY and CDR2 SMNVEV (reference sequence). CDR3 region: CASSLLTSAPSTDTQYF. In nucleotides, the CDR3 is TGTGCCAGCAGTTTATTAACTAGCGCCCCAAGCACAGATACGCAGTATTTT.

The CDR3 region is CASSYPRPADTQYF. CDR3 bases: TGTGCCAGCAGTTACCCCAGACCGGCAGATACGCAGTATTTT. The chain recombines TRBV28 with TRBJ2-3, with unresolved D. This CDR3 contains 14 residues. Germline V lookup: CDR1 MDHEN, CDR2 SYDVKM. The ends were cut back, 4 bases at V and 4 bases at J, with 12 bases in the middle.

The chain has TRBV5-1 and TRBJ2-7; TRBD1 aligns across 11 bases. With 0 bases clipped from V and 7 bases from J, the junction kept 3 bases outside the gene matches. Germline assignment: CDR1 SGHRS and CDR2 YFSETQ. The CDR3 extends over 14 amino acids. CDR3 residues: CASSLDGTGGEQYV. The CDR3 region has the DNA TGCGCCAGCAGCTTGGACGGGACAGGGGGAGAGCAGTACGTC.

The chain uses TRBV2 and TRBJ2-5; TRBD2 matches at 12 bases. The CDR3 covers 15 residues. J gave up 5 bases and V 6 bases, and 7 bases lay outside the gene matches. Looked up from germline, CDR1 is SNHLY and CDR2 is FYNNEI. The CDR3 loop reads CASRPSGRARETQYF. The CDR3 nucleotides read TGTGCCAGCAGACCTAGCGGGAGGGCCAGGGAGACCCAGTACTTC.

The CDR3 region has the DNA TGTGCCAGCTCACCACCCCCGGACAGTAACTATGGCTACACCTTC. It encodes CASSPPPDSNYGYTF. The J gene is TRBJ1-2, the V gene TRBV18, with a possible D match to TRBD1 (6 bases). Germline V gene lookup returns CDR1 KGHSH and CDR2 LQKENI. Trimming shortened V by 0 bases and J by 1 base, and 9 bases separated the two germline ends. The CDR3 spans 15 residues.

The rearrangement uses TRBV15 and TRBJ2-7; 11 positions match TRBD2. Germline V gene data show CDR1 as LNHNV and CDR2 as YYDKDF (reference sequence). This CDR3 has 16 amino acids. V lost 6 bases, J lost 4 bases, and 11 bases stayed unmatched. As DNA, the CDR3 is TGTGCCACCAGTCCATACCCGGGACTAGCGGATTACGAGCAGTACGTC. Residues: CATSPYPGLADYEQYV.

V is TRBV4-3 and J is TRBJ2-1; possibly TRBD1 for D (6 bases). Germline CDR1 is LGHNA and CDR2 is YSLEER. The CDR3 totals 14 residues. V lost 2 bases and J 6 bases, leaving 11 bases between the germline ends. Written as DNA, the CDR3 is TGCGCCAGCAGCCAACTAACAGGGATCAATGAGCAGTTCTTC. It is translated as CASSQLTGINEQFF.

V usage is TRBV5-1 and J usage is TRBJ2-7; maybe TRBD1 (6 bases). Germline V gene data show CDR1 as SGHRS and CDR2 as YFSETQ. Trimming left V 1 base short and J 2 bases short, with 10 bases between. The CDR3 loop spans 14 amino acids. The CDR3 bases are TGCGCCAGCAGCTTGACAGGGTTTACCTACGAGCAGTACTTC. It specifies CASSLTGFTYEQYF.

This chain links TRBV5-6 with TRBJ2-1; TRBD1 might be the D (6 bases). CDR1 is SGHDT, CDR2 YYEEEE, per germline. CDR3 length equals 15 residues. V was shortened by 2 bases and J by 4 bases, with 13 bases between the two germline ends. The CDR3 loop reads CASSLGQTKYNEQFF. The CDR3 nucleotides are TGTGCCAGCAGCTTAGGACAGACGAAATACAATGAGCAGTTCTTC.

The DNA of the CDR3 is TGTGCCAGCAGCTTAGGCGTAGGGGCGAGTCAGCCCCAGCATTTT. Translating it yields CASSLGVGASQPQHF. The rearrangement uses TRBV7-9 and TRBJ1-5, with D possibly being TRBD1 (5 bases). Germline V gene data show CDR1 as SEHNR and CDR2 as FQNEAQ (reference sequence). The CDR3 loop spans 15 amino acids. V lost 1 base and J lost 6, with 13 bases in between.

This sequence joins TRBV18 and TRBJ2-1; the D is unclear. The germline CDR1 and CDR2 sequences are KGHSH and LQKENI. The length of the CDR3 is 14 residues. V was pared by 2 bases and J by 4 bases, with 9 bases between. The CDR3 DNA reads as TGTGCCAGCTCACCATTTAACCGTTACAATGAGCAGTTCTTC. It is translated as CASSPFNRYNEQFF.

This chain connects TRBV7-3 to TRBJ2-3; 8 nucleotides line up with TRBD1. Trimming cost V 5 bases and J 6 bases; bases outside gene matches: 4. Germline lookup yields CDR1 SGHTA and CDR2 FQGTGA. This CDR3 is built from 13 residues. CDR3 sequence (DNA): TGTGCCAGCAGCCCGGGACAGGTGGATACGCAGTATTTT. Its translation is CASSPGQVDTQYF.

The chain employs TRBV4-1 and TRBJ2-3; D is possibly TRBD2 (5 bases). Germline CDR1 is MGHRA and CDR2 is YSYEKL. The CDR3 consists of 15 residues. V was pared by 1 base and J by 0 bases, with 8 bases between. DNA of the CDR3: TGCGCCAGCAGCCAAGCCGGGATAAGCACAGATACGCAGTATTTT. It is translated as CASSQAGISTDTQYF.

V gene TRBV6-5 combines with J gene TRBJ2-1; the match to TRBD2 covers 16 bases. Trimming removed 2 bases from V and 12 bases from J; junction bases left unmatched: 7. CDR3 length: 16 amino acids. Germline CDR1 and CDR2: MNHEY and SVGAGI. CDR3 DNA: TGTGCCAGCAGTTACGGCGGGACTAGCGGGAGGGTACGGCAGTTCTTC. This translates into CASSYGGTSGRVRQFF.

V and J are TRBV6-1 and TRBJ2-3; TRBD2 aligns across 10 bases. The length of the CDR3 is 17 residues. With V trimmed by 2 bases and J by 3 bases, 8 bases remained unmatched. Looked up from germline, CDR1 is MNHNS and CDR2 is SASEGT. The CDR3 DNA is TGTGCCAGCAGTGAACTACCTCCGGGACTAGCGACAGATACGCAGTATTTT. Its translation: CASSELPPGLATDTQYF.

The chain uses TRBV20-1 and TRBJ2-7; D remains unclear. The V gene lost 3 bases and the J gene lost 4 bases, with 7 bases spanning the gap. CDR3 length: 11 amino acids. Germline V gives CDR1 DFQATT, CDR2 SNEGSKA (reference sequence). CDR3 loop: CSASGGYEQYV. The DNA for the CDR3 is TGCAGTGCTAGTGGTGGTTACGAGCAGTACGTC.

The chain uses TRBV27 and TRBJ2-7; 13 nucleotides agree with TRBD2. The CDR3 consists of 16 residues. Germline V gene data show CDR1 as MNHEY and CDR2 as SMNVEV (reference sequence). J was trimmed by 2 bases and V by 4 bases; bases with no gene match: 5. CDR3 sequence (DNA): TGTGCCAGCAGTTCTCCGGGACTAGCGGGACCCTACGAGCAGTACGTC. Translating it yields CASSSPGLAGPYEQYV.

The gene calls are TRBV25-1 and TRBJ2-7; D possibly corresponds to TRBD1 (5 bases). The CDR3 length is 12 residues. Looked up from germline, CDR1 is MGHDK and CDR2 is SYGVNS. V was pared by 4 bases and J by 2 bases, with 6 bases between. The DNA for the CDR3 is TGTGCCAGCAGTGCGACAGCCTACGAGCAGTACTTC. Protein sequence: CASSATAYEQYF.

This sequence joins TRBV4-1 and TRBJ2-3; 13 positions agree with TRBD2. CDR1 and CDR2 (germline): MGHRA, YSYEKL. This CDR3 has 17 amino acids. Trimming removed 4 bases from V and 4 bases from J; junction bases left unmatched: 8. DNA of the CDR3: TGCGCCAGCAGCCGCTGGACTAGCGGGAGTGCGGCAGATACGCAGTATTTT. This codes for CASSRWTSGSAADTQYF.

The V and J genes are TRBV9 and TRBJ2-4, with TRBD2 matching over 15 bases. The CDR3 is 16 amino acids. The J segment lost 8 bases and the V segment lost 0 bases, leaving 3 bases of the junction unmatched. Germline V lookup: CDR1 SGDLS, CDR2 YYNGEE. CDR3 amino acids: CASSVEGTSGRHIQYF. The CDR3 DNA sequence: TGTGCCAGCAGCGTAGAAGGGACTAGCGGGAGGCACATTCAGTACTTC.

The chain is built from TRBV4-1 and TRBJ2-3; D is perhaps TRBD2 (5 bases). In germline, CDR1 is MGHRA, CDR2 YSYEKL. Trimming shortened V by 1 base and J by 0 bases, and 11 bases separated the two germline ends. This CDR3 spans 16 amino acids. The CDR3 DNA reads as TGCGCCAGCAGCCAAGGAGGGTCTGCTAGCACAGATACGCAGTATTTT. Encoded protein: CASSQGGSASTDTQYF.

The rearrangement joins TRBV7-2 to TRBJ2-5, with TRBD2 matching 7 bases. Germline CDR1 and CDR2: SGHTA and FQGNSA. V was pared by 1 base and J by 4 bases, with 6 bases of the junction left unmatched. This CDR3 has 15 residues. The CDR3 DNA reads TGTGCCAGCAGCTTAGTCGGGGGAGGGCCAGAGACCCAGTACTTC. The encoded protein is CASSLVGGGPETQYF. The full variable domain, completed using reference TRBV7-2 and TRBJ2-5, is GAGVSQSPSNKVTEKGKDVELRCDPISGHTALYWYRQSLGQGLEFLIYFQGNSAPDKSGLPSDRFSAERTGGSVSTLTIQRTQQEDSAVYLCASSLVGGGPETQYFGPGTRLLVL.

The rearrangement uses TRBV29-1 and TRBJ1-5, with TRBD1 as a possible D gene (5 bases). Germline CDR1 is SQVTM and CDR2 is ANQGSEA. This CDR3 contains 13 residues. V lost 0 bases and J 4 bases, leaving 7 bases between the germline ends. CDR3 loop: CSVEEQENQPQHF. The CDR3 DNA follows: TGCAGCGTTGAAGAACAGGAAAATCAGCCCCAGCATTTT.

The J gene is TRBJ1-3, the V gene TRBV5-1, with D uncertain. The CDR3 loop spans 16 amino acids. Trimming took 7 bases from V and 2 from J, leaving 19 bases between them. The germline gives CDR1 SGHRS, CDR2 YFSETQ. The CDR3 region is CASSVYLSSAGNTIYF. CDR3 bases: TGCGCCAGCTCCGTCTATCTGTCTTCTGCTGGAAACACCATATATTTT.

As DNA, the CDR3 is TGCGCCAGCTTCCGCCTAGCGGGAGGCAATGAGCAGTTCTTC. This translates into CASFRLAGGNEQFF. The chain uses TRBV5-1 and TRBJ2-1, with 11 bases that match TRBD2. Germline V gene lookup returns CDR1 SGHRS and CDR2 YFSETQ. The junction had 6 bases not matched to a gene; V was cut back by 7 bases and J by 6 bases. This CDR3 has 14 residues.

The chain recombines TRBV21-1 with TRBJ2-5. TRBV21-1 is a known pseudogene. This CDR3 spans 16 amino acids. This chain's CDR3 is CASSLCRRARGETQYF. For the CDR3, the DNA is TGTGCCAGCAGCTTATGTCGCCGGGCCCGAGGAGAGACCCAGTACTTC.

DNA for the CDR3: TGTGCCAGCGGTGAACAGGAGGGCTACACCTTC. Residues: CASGEQEGYTF. V and J are TRBV6-5 and TRBJ1-2, with D perhaps TRBD1 (5 bases). The ends were cut back, 8 bases at V and 8 bases at J, with 12 bases in the middle. The CDR3 extends over 11 amino acids. Germline CDR1 is MNHEY and CDR2 is SVGAGI.